This is a list of T cell receptor beta chains from one sample in a study of blood T cell repertoires in COVID-19. The table came from immunoSEQ multiplex PCR; TCRdb's copy has only in-frame clones and leaves some out. The sample lists 250,000 to 350,000 clones; 86% were seen once. Sequencing was done on a sample of peripheral blood. These receptor sequences come from a woman aged 30 to 39 with active or convalescent COVID-19. CDR3s include the opening cysteine and the closing phenylalanine or tryptophan. The order of the fields is J gene, D gene, V gene, clone size, CDR3 DNA, CDR3 protein. D genes are given only for firm matches. Size tells how often a clone was seen (once, few, many) or the class of an expanded clone, and some rows leave it out.

J: TRBJ2-3
D: NA
V: TRBV6-5
size: once
DNA: TGTGCCAGCAGTCCTTACAGGGCCTCTGTGGCGCAGTATTTT
CDR3: CASSPYRASVAQYF

J: TRBJ1-4
D: TRBD1
V: TRBV6-4
size: NA
DNA: TGTGCCAGCAGTGAAGGGACAGGGTTTAATGAAAAACTGTTTTTT
CDR3: CASSEGTGFNEKLFF

J: TRBJ2-2
D: TRBD1
V: TRBV3-1/TRBV3-2
size: NA
DNA: TGTGCCAGCAGCCAAGATCTTAAGGACAGGAGAACCGGGGAGCTGTTTTTT
CDR3: CASSQDLKDRRTGELFF

J: TRBJ1-5
D: NA
V: TRBV7-2
size: NA
DNA: TGTGCCAGCAGCTTAGACAGATATAGCAATCAGCCCCAGCATTTT
CDR3: CASSLDRYSNQPQHF

J: TRBJ2-3
D: NA
V: TRBV11-3
size: NA
DNA: TGTGCCAGCAGCTTAGGCACTGAGAGAGTAACAGATACGCAGTATTTT
CDR3: CASSLGTERVTDTQYF

J: TRBJ1-4
D: NA
V: TRBV3-1/TRBV3-2
size: NA
DNA: TGTGCCAGCAGCTCTTACATGGGAGGGGATGAAAAACTGTTTTTT
CDR3: CASSSYMGGDEKLFF

J: TRBJ2-1
D: NA
V: TRBV18
size: NA
DNA: TGTGCCAGCTCCCGAGGCAGCAAAAGCGATGAGCAGTTCTTC
CDR3: CASSRGSKSDEQFF

J: TRBJ1-1
D: NA
V: TRBV4-3
size: few
DNA: TGCGCCAGCAGCCAACCGTCTTCTATTGCGGGCGGGGACACTGAAGCTTTCTTT
CDR3: CASSQPSSIAGGDTEAFF

J: TRBJ1-6
D: NA
V: TRBV19
size: NA
DNA: TGTGCCAGTAGTCCACGGACAGATAATTCACCCCTCCACTTT
CDR3: CASSPRTDNSPLHF

J: TRBJ1-2
D: NA
V: TRBV19
size: NA
DNA: TGTGCCAGTTCCGCCTCGCGGCGGGGTCACAACTATGGCTACACCTTC
CDR3: CASSASRRGHNYGYTF

J: TRBJ2-7
D: TRBD2
V: TRBV15
size: NA
DNA: TGTGCCACCAGCAGAGATATGGGAGTAGCGGGGGGGCCGGCCTACGAGCAGTACTTC
CDR3: CATSRDMGVAGGPAYEQYF

J: TRBJ2-3
D: NA
V: TRBV19
size: NA
DNA: TGTGCCAGTAGTATAGAGACAGCCACAGATACGCAGTATTTT
CDR3: CASSIETATDTQYF

J: TRBJ1-5
D: NA
V: TRBV30
size: NA
DNA: TGTGCCTGGAGTCCGAGCAATCAGCCCCAGCATTTT
CDR3: CAWSPSNQPQHF

J: TRBJ1-1
D: TRBD1
V: TRBV18
size: few
DNA: TGTGCCAGCTCACCACCGGCAGGGGGGAACACTGAAGCTTTCTTT
CDR3: CASSPPAGGNTEAFF

J: TRBJ1-1
D: NA
V: TRBV5-1
size: NA
DNA: TGCGCCAGCAGCCCTGGACGGGGGAACACTGAAGCTTTCTTT
CDR3: CASSPGRGNTEAFF

J: TRBJ2-3
D: NA
V: TRBV28
size: NA
DNA: TGTGCCAGCAGTTTTTCTAGCACAGATACGCAGTATTTT
CDR3: CASSFSSTDTQYF

J: TRBJ2-7
D: TRBD1
V: TRBV10-3
size: few
DNA: TGTGCCGCCTCCGGGACAGGGGAGACGCAGCAGTACTTC
CDR3: CAASGTGETQQYF